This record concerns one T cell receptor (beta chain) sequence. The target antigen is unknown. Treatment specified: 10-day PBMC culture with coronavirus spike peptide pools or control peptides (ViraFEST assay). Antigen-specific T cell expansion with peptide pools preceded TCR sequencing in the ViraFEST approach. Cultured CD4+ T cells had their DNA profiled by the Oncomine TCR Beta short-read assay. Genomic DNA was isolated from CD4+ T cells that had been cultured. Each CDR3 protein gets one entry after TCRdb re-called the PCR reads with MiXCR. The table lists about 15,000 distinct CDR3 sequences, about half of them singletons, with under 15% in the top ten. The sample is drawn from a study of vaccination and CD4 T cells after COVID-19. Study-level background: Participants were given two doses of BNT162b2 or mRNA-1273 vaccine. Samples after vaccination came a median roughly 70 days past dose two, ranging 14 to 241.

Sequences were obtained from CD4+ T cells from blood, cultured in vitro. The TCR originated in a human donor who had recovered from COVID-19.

The CDR3 DNA is TGTGCCATCAGTGAGCAGAGGAATCCGGTCGAGGCCACAGATACGCAGTATTTT. Protein product: CAISEQRNPVEATDTQYF. The chain links TRBV10-3 to TRBJ2-3, with no clear D. In germline, CDR1 is ENHRY, CDR2 SYGVKD. This CDR3 spans 18 amino acids. V was clipped by 2 bases and J by 2 bases, with 20 bases between them.